The clone carrying this TCR beta chain came up once. No antigen is known for it. This specimen comes from a study of cytomegalovirus exposure and HLA in healthy donors. Study results and limitations: While the bulk of TCR sequences proved rare, some public TCRs turned up in many donors.

The PCR was carried out with 60 Vbeta primers and 13 Jbeta primers. This table comes from immunoSEQ multiplex PCR, and its TCRdb copy is limited to in-frame clones, with some not included. Of about 160,000 clones in the sample, around four fifths were seen once. The CDR3 spans 15 residues. CDR1 and CDR2 (germline): SGDLS, YYNGEE. V was trimmed by 3 bases and J by 3 bases, leaving 16 bases between them. This sequence originates from a man younger than 35 in good health and CMV-seropositive. The specimen was PBMCs. The chain recombines TRBV9 with TRBJ2-7; a possible D gene is TRBD2 (6 bases). Here the CDR3 reads CASSDIVGGYYEQYF. As DNA, the CDR3 is TGTGCCAGCAGCGATATAGTGGGGGGATACTACGAGCAGTACTTC.